This passage covers 18 T cell receptor beta chains from one sample sequenced in a study of T cell repertoires in ileal Crohn's disease. The method was immunoSEQ multiplex PCR; TCRdb's version includes in-frame clones alone and lacks a portion of them. The sample holds some 6,600 clones, approximately 86% seen once. The sample consisted of ileal tissue. The origin of the receptors is an adult with Crohn's disease.

The gene calls are TRBV4-3 and TRBJ2-1; TRBD2 matches at 7 bases. The CDR3 contains 18 residues. With V trimmed by 3 bases and J by 5 bases, 16 bases remained unmatched. Per the germline V gene, CDR1 is LGHNA and CDR2 is YSLEER. The CDR3 coding sequence is TGCGCCAGCAGCCAGGGTGTTCAGGTGGCGGGAGCCCACAATGAGCAGTTCTTC. Its translation is CASSQGVQVAGAHNEQFF.

This clone was picked up one time. The V and J genes are TRBV5-4 and TRBJ2-2; no definite D call. V gave up 3 bases and J gave up 2 bases, with 14 bases separating them. Germline CDR1 reads SGHNT; CDR2 reads YYREEE (reference sequence). The CDR3 runs 16 residues. CDR3 sequence: CASSSRWSPNTGELFF. The CDR3 DNA reads as TGTGCCAGCAGCTCCCGGTGGTCCCCAAACACCGGGGAGCTGTTTTTT.

This sequence joins TRBV5-8 and TRBJ2-1, with 9 bases that match TRBD1. J gave up 2 bases and V 4 bases, and 16 bases lay outside the gene matches. Germline V lookup: CDR1 SGHTS, CDR2 YDEGEE. There are 19 residues in the CDR3. The CDR3 here is CASSPRQGGSFMAYNEQFF. CDR3 bases: TGTGCCAGCAGCCCCCGACAGGGGGGTAGTTTCATGGCCTACAATGAGCAGTTCTTC.

The rearrangement uses TRBV29-1 and TRBJ1-5; 7 bases line up with TRBD1. V lost 7 bases to trimming and J lost 3 bases; unmatched junction nucleotides: 6. CDR1 is SQVTM and CDR2 is ANQGSEA in the germline V gene. The length of the CDR3 is 13 residues. For the CDR3, the DNA is TGCAGCGCTAGACAGGGACTCAATCAGCCCCAGCATTTT. Its protein product is CSARQGLNQPQHF.

V gene TRBV28 combines with J gene TRBJ2-7; 7 nucleotides match TRBD2. CDR1 is MDHEN, CDR2 SYDVKM, per germline. The CDR3 covers 14 residues. Trimming cost V 7 bases and J 4 bases; bases outside gene matches: 10. The CDR3 loop reads CASKTGGAGYEQYF. CDR3 nucleotide sequence: TGTGCCAGCAAGACCGGGGGAGCGGGGTACGAGCAGTACTTC. The whole variable domain, remainder taken from reference TRBV28 and TRBJ2-7, is DVKVTQSSRYLVKRTGEKVFLECVQDMDHENMFWYRQDPGLGLRLIYFSYDVKMKEKGDIPEGYSVSREKKERFSLILESASTNQTSMYLCASKTGGAGYEQYFGPGTRLTVT.

V and J are TRBV5-4 and TRBJ2-1, with TRBD2 matching over 7 bases. The V segment lost 5 bases and the J segment 8 bases; nucleotides outside the gene matches: 13. CDR3 size: 15 residues. Per germline, CDR1 SGHNT and CDR2 YYREEE (reference sequence). The CDR3 DNA reads TGTGCCAGCAGGAGATATGAGCGGGGTGGCGATGAGCAGTTCTTC. It encodes CASRRYERGGDEQFF. Together with reference TRBV5-4 and TRBJ2-1, the CDR3 gives the full variable domain: ETGVTQSPTHLIKTRGQQVTLRCSSQSGHNTVSWYQQALGQGPQFIFQYYREEENGRGNFPPRFSGLQFPNYSSELNVNALELDDSALYLCASRRYERGGDEQFFGPGTRLTVL.

The chain links TRBV5-1 to TRBJ2-3; D might be TRBD2 (5 bases). The germline V gene has CDR1 SGHRS and CDR2 YFSETQ. V was cut by 0 bases and J by 0 bases, with 8 bases left in between. The CDR3 runs 15 residues. The CDR3 bases are TGCGCCAGCAGCTTGGCCGGACTCAGCACAGATACGCAGTATTTT. Translated: CASSLAGLSTDTQYF.

The gene calls are TRBV2 and TRBJ1-1; D is ambiguous. The V and J ends lost 4 bases and 1 base respectively, with 10 bases between them. The CDR3 contains 14 residues. Germline CDR1 is SNHLY and CDR2 is FYNNEI. The CDR3 sequence is CASSAREGNTEAFF. In nucleotides, the CDR3 is TGTGCCAGCAGTGCCCGGGAGGGGAACACTGAAGCTTTCTTT.

The chain carries TRBV28 and TRBJ2-3; 7 bases map to TRBD2. Trimming took 7 bases from V and 1 from J; bases not matched to a gene: 11. The CDR3 sequence is 16 residues long. In germline, CDR1 is MDHEN, CDR2 SYDVKM. The CDR3 spells CASNPARGGGTDTQYF. The DNA of the CDR3 is TGTGCCAGCAACCCCGCGCGGGGAGGGGGCACAGATACGCAGTATTTT.

The chain combines TRBV27 with TRBJ1-1, with D maybe TRBD1 (6 bases). The V gene's germline CDR1 is MNHEY and CDR2 SMNVEV (reference sequence). The CDR3 consists of 13 residues. Trimming pared 6 bases from V and 10 bases from J, leaving 18 bases between. CDR3 in DNA: TGTGCCAGCAGCGGTCAGGGGCTACAGGGAGCTTTCTTT. Encoded protein: CASSGQGLQGAFF.

This sequence joins TRBV7-2 and TRBJ1-1, with 7 bases identical to TRBD1. V lost 6 bases and J lost 0; bases outside the gene matches: 13. This CDR3 contains 17 residues. CDR1 SGHTA and CDR2 FQGNSA come from the germline V gene. CDR3 sequence reads: CASSRRGGTDMNTEAFF. The DNA of the CDR3 is TGTGCCAGCAGTCGCAGAGGGGGGACAGACATGAACACTGAAGCTTTCTTT.

The chain uses TRBV5-5 and TRBJ2-5; TRBD2 might be the D (6 bases). Germline assignment: CDR1 SGHKS and CDR2 YYEKEE (reference sequence). V was clipped by 7 bases and J by 8 bases, with 18 bases between them. This CDR3 is built from 13 residues. The CDR3 DNA follows: TGTGCCAGCCGGGGGACGGGTCCAGGAACCCAGTACTTC. Translated: CASRGTGPGTQYF.

The rearrangement uses TRBV5-4 and TRBJ2-7; 10 positions agree with TRBD1. V was clipped by 6 bases and J by 0 bases; unmatched bases: 6. CDR1 is SGHNT and CDR2 is YYREEE in the germline V gene (reference sequence). The CDR3 has 15 amino acids. As DNA, the CDR3 is TGTGCCAGCATGAACCGGGACAGGGGCTCCTACGAGCAGTACTTC. Its protein product is CASMNRDRGSYEQYF.

This chain links TRBV2 with TRBJ2-3; TRBD1 might be the D (7 bases). The CDR3 runs 16 residues. Per the germline V gene, CDR1 is SNHLY and CDR2 is FYNNEI. Trimming removed 4 bases from V and 4 bases from J, with 18 bases in between. Written as DNA, the CDR3 is TGTGCCAGCAGTGTGGGGAGCCCCAGGGGGGCAGATACGCAGTATTTT. It yields the protein CASSVGSPRGADTQYF.

The chain uses TRBV2 and TRBJ1-5, with D unresolved. The CDR3 loop spans 15 amino acids. CDR1 is SNHLY and CDR2 is FYNNEI in the germline V gene. Trimming stripped 4 bases from V and 2 bases from J, with 12 bases between. The CDR3 sequence is CASSVPLNRNQPQHF. In DNA form, the CDR3 reads TGTGCCAGCAGTGTGCCGCTAAATCGCAATCAGCCCCAGCATTTT.

The chain joins TRBV28 to TRBJ1-5; D not resolved. This CDR3 region has 14 residues. Trimming removed 2 bases from V and 1 base from J, with 6 bases in between. Germline V gene sequence: CDR1 MDHEN, CDR2 SYDVKM. The CDR3 nucleotides are TGTGCCAGCAGTTTAGCCGGGAGCAATCAGCCCCAGCATTTT. This codes for CASSLAGSNQPQHF.

The chain couples TRBV7-9 to TRBJ1-2; D ambiguous. The length of the CDR3 is 14 residues. The V end lost 5 bases, the J end lost 7 bases, and 17 bases lay between the germline ends. Germline V lookup: CDR1 SEHNR, CDR2 FQNEAQ (reference sequence). CDR3 nucleotides: TGTGCCAGCAGCCAACCCGGGTCCTCTGGTGGCTACACCTTC. This codes for CASSQPGSSGGYTF.

The rearrangement uses TRBV19 and TRBJ2-6, with D hard to call. Germline V gene lookup returns CDR1 LNHDA and CDR2 SQIVND (reference sequence). This CDR3 contains 16 residues. Trimming removed 3 bases from V and 0 bases from J, with 9 bases in between. The CDR3 DNA reads as TGTGCCAGTAGTATCGGGTCCCGCTCTGGGGCCAACGTCCTGACTTTC. Its translation is CASSIGSRSGANVLTF.